Following are 25 T cell receptor beta chains from one sample sequenced in a study of shared clonotypes between healthy human individuals. TCRdb keeps only in-frame clones here, not all; method: immunoSEQ multiplex PCR. The sample consists of over 2 million clones, approximately 95% of them appearing once. The sequenced material came from naive CD4+ T cells sorted from blood. Subset defined: CD45RA+ positively selected. The receptor source for this set is a man aged 18 to 29 in good health.

This chain joins TRBV6-1 and TRBJ2-7; D might be TRBD2 (7 bases). The CDR3 extends over 14 amino acids. Trimming took 4 bases from V and 1 from J, leaving 11 bases between them. The germline CDR1 and CDR2 sequences are MNHNS and SASEGT. The CDR3, as DNA: TGTGCCAGCAGTGCGGGGGGCATTTCCTACGAGCAGTACTTC. Its protein is CASSAGGISYEQYF.

This chain joins TRBV7-2 and TRBJ2-7, with D unresolved. V gave up 3 bases and J gave up 3 bases, with 12 bases separating them. The CDR3 has 14 amino acids. The germline V gene has CDR1 SGHTA and CDR2 FQGNSA. CDR3 sequence reads: CASSFLPSFYEQYF. The CDR3 region has the DNA TGTGCCAGCAGCTTCCTCCCATCTTTCTACGAGCAGTACTTC.

The chain uses TRBV5-1 and TRBJ1-1; D not certain. The CDR3 consists of 13 residues. The V end lost 1 base, the J end lost 3 bases, and 7 bases lay between the germline ends. Germline loops: CDR1 SGHRS, CDR2 YFSETQ. The CDR3 spells CASSLFSHTEAFF. In DNA, the CDR3 is TGCGCCAGCAGCTTGTTCAGCCACACTGAAGCTTTCTTT. Based on the CDR3 plus reference TRBV5-1 and TRBJ1-1, the full variable domain is KAGVTQTPRYLIKTRGQQVTLSCSPISGHRSVSWYQQTPGQGLQFLFEYFSETQRNKGNFPGRFSGRQFSNSRSEMNVSTLELGDSALYLCASSLFSHTEAFFGQGTRLTVV.

The chain couples TRBV4-3 to TRBJ2-7; unclear D gene. The germline gives CDR1 LGHNA, CDR2 YSLEER. The CDR3 length is 14 residues. Trimming cost V 0 bases and J 2 bases, with 8 bases left between them. CDR3 in amino acids: CASSQDTETYEQYF. The CDR3 region has the DNA TGCGCCAGCAGCCAAGATACAGAGACCTACGAGCAGTACTTC.

This clone was seen more than once but under ten times. Within the sample, other DNA sequences also encode this same CDR3. The genes are TRBV19 and TRBJ1-2; D ambiguous. The CDR3 has 14 amino acids. V dropped 4 bases and J dropped 5 bases, with 14 bases sitting between them. The germline V gene has CDR1 LNHDA and CDR2 SQIVND (reference sequence). The CDR3 sequence is CASSTRTGTYGYTF. Here the CDR3 DNA reads TGTGCCAGTAGTACGCGGACGGGAACATATGGCTACACCTTC. The variable domain in full, completed from reference TRBV19 and TRBJ1-2, reads DGGITQSPKYLFRKEGQNVTLSCEQNLNHDAMYWYRQDPGQGLRLIYYSQIVNDFQKGDIAEGYSVSREKKESFPLTVTSAQKNPTAFYLCASSTRTGTYGYTFGSGTRLTVV.

This clone was observed once. V is TRBV5-1 and J is TRBJ1-1; D is unresolved. Trimming took 3 bases from V and 0 from J, leaving 12 bases between them. The CDR3 contains 15 residues. Germline V gene sequence: CDR1 SGHRS, CDR2 YFSETQ. The CDR3 here is CASSSLTSMNTEAFF. Written as DNA, the CDR3 is TGCGCCAGCAGCTCACTGACCTCCATGAACACTGAAGCTTTCTTT.

The rearrangement joins TRBV9 to TRBJ1-1, with D perhaps TRBD1 (6 bases). Germline V gene data show CDR1 as SGDLS and CDR2 as YYNGEE. This CDR3 region has 14 residues. Trimming stripped 3 bases from V and 8 bases from J, with 17 bases between. The CDR3 loop reads CASSAGQQQTEAFF. CDR3 in DNA: TGTGCCAGCAGCGCCGGACAGCAACAAACCGAAGCTTTCTTT.

The genes are TRBV11-2 and TRBJ2-3; TRBD2 aligns across 7 bases. Trimming cost V 0 bases and J 2 bases; bases outside gene matches: 8. CDR3 length: 17 residues. The germline CDR1 and CDR2 sequences are SGHAT and FQNNGV. The CDR3 DNA sequence: TGTGCCAGCAGCTTAGATCAGGGCGGGGGAAACACAGATACGCAGTATTTT. Its protein product is CASSLDQGGGNTDTQYF.

This chain uses TRBV28 with TRBJ2-7, with TRBD1 matching 7 bases. The germline gives CDR1 MDHEN, CDR2 SYDVKM. The V segment lost 5 bases and the J segment 0 bases; nucleotides outside the gene matches: 10. CDR3 length equals 16 residues. CDR3 sequence (DNA): TGTGCCAGCAGTCCCCTTAGAGGGGGCCCCTCCTACGAGCAGTACTTC. Protein sequence: CASSPLRGGPSYEQYF.

V is TRBV4-1 and J is TRBJ2-1; 12 bases are a match to TRBD2. With V trimmed by 0 bases and J by 8 bases, 5 bases remained unmatched. Looked up from germline, CDR1 is MGHRA and CDR2 is YSYEKL. The CDR3 totals 16 residues. CDR3 region: CASSQDTTSGRYEQFF. For the CDR3, the DNA is TGCGCCAGCAGCCAAGATACAACTAGCGGGAGGTATGAGCAGTTCTTC.

The rearrangement uses TRBV5-4 and TRBJ2-3, with 10 bases identical to TRBD1. Per germline, CDR1 SGHNT and CDR2 YYREEE (reference sequence). The V and J ends lost 2 bases and 4 bases, in that order; junction bases with no gene match: 4. This CDR3 has 15 residues. The CDR3 is CASSFGDRGPDTQYF. For the CDR3, the DNA is TGTGCCAGCAGCTTCGGGGACAGGGGCCCAGATACGCAGTATTTT.

The chain combines TRBV7-2 with TRBJ1-6; 8 nucleotides agree with TRBD1. The CDR3 loop spans 16 amino acids. J lost 9 bases, V lost 5 bases, and 12 bases had no gene match. Germline assignment: CDR1 SGHTA and CDR2 FQGNSA. This CDR3 reads CASSLSPTGAGSPLHF. The CDR3 coding sequence is TGTGCCAGCAGCCTTTCCCCGACAGGGGCAGGTTCACCCCTCCACTTT.

The V and J genes are TRBV4-3 and TRBJ2-3; TRBD2 is a possible D gene (6 bases). Germline CDR1 is LGHNA and CDR2 is YSLEER. V lost 0 bases and J lost 4, with 17 bases in between. This CDR3 has 17 amino acids. The CDR3 loop is CASSQDLRGGQADTQYF. CDR3 nucleotide sequence: TGCGCCAGCAGCCAAGATCTGAGAGGAGGGCAGGCAGATACGCAGTATTTT.

The chain is built from TRBV10-3 and TRBJ1-3; D unresolved. The CDR3 is 13 amino acids. V dropped 11 bases and J dropped 1 base, with 12 bases sitting between them. Germline V gives CDR1 ENHRY, CDR2 SYGVKD. Here the CDR3 DNA reads TGTGCCCTAAGACACCCGTCTGGAAACACCATATATTTT. It encodes CALRHPSGNTIYF.

The rearrangement uses TRBV4-1 and TRBJ2-1, with D maybe TRBD2 (5 bases). Germline V CDR1 and CDR2: MGHRA, YSYEKL. The CDR3 runs 15 residues. V lost 1 base to trimming and J lost 0 bases, with 7 bases between them. For the CDR3, the DNA is TGCGCCAGCAGCCAAGCTCGGGGCTCCTACAATGAGCAGTTCTTC. Amino acid sequence: CASSQARGSYNEQFF.

This rearrangement joins TRBV5-4 to TRBJ2-1; 11 bases align to TRBD2. V lost 3 bases to trimming and J lost 5 bases; unmatched junction nucleotides: 4. The germline CDR1 and CDR2 sequences are SGHNT and YYREEE (reference sequence). The CDR3 spans 15 residues. The CDR3 sequence: CASSWGLADNNEQFF. For the CDR3, the DNA is TGTGCCAGCAGCTGGGGACTAGCGGATAACAATGAGCAGTTCTTC. Using reference TRBV5-4 and TRBJ2-1 for the parts outside the CDR3, the full variable domain is ETGVTQSPTHLIKTRGQQVTLRCSSQSGHNTVSWYQQALGQGPQFIFQYYREEENGRGNFPPRFSGLQFPNYSSELNVNALELDDSALYLCASSWGLADNNEQFFGPGTRLTVL.

This chain links TRBV30 with TRBJ2-7, with D uncertain. Germline V CDR1 and CDR2: GTSNPN, SVGIG (reference sequence). V lost 8 bases and J 4 bases, leaving 18 bases between the germline ends. The length of the CDR3 is 13 residues. The CDR3 region has the DNA TGTGCCCACGGAAAGGGTGTGGGATACGAGCAGTACTTC. Translation gives CAHGKGVGYEQYF.

This sequence joins TRBV10-3 and TRBJ1-4; weak D call: TRBD1 (6 bases). Deletions cut 0 bases from V and 3 bases from J, with 14 bases between. The V gene's germline CDR1 is ENHRY and CDR2 SYGVKD. This CDR3 spans 17 amino acids. For the CDR3, the DNA is TGTGCCATCAGTGAGTCGCCACAGGGTGGATCTAATGAAAAACTGTTTTTT. This codes for CAISESPQGGSNEKLFF.

This rearrangement joins TRBV5-1 to TRBJ2-7; weak D call: TRBD1 (5 bases). Deletions cut 4 bases from V and 0 bases from J, with 14 bases between. The CDR3 spans 15 residues. Germline V gene data show CDR1 as SGHRS and CDR2 as YFSETQ. CDR3 sequence (DNA): TGCGCCAGCAGCATCAGTTGGGGCACCTCCTACGAGCAGTACTTC. Translation: CASSISWGTSYEQYF.

The chain uses TRBV6-4 and TRBJ2-2; TRBD1 aligns across 8 bases. This CDR3 region has 15 residues. Germline CDR1 and CDR2: MRHNA and SNTAGT. V dropped 4 bases and J dropped 7; count of bases not matched to a gene: 8. The DNA of the CDR3 is TGTGCCAGCAGTGTCGAGGACAGGGAAGGCGGGGAGCTGTTTTTT. This translates into CASSVEDREGGELFF.

In DNA, the CDR3 is TGTGCCAGTAGTATAATCGGGGTATTAAATGAGCAGTTCTTC. It yields the protein CASSIIGVLNEQFF. This chain joins TRBV19 and TRBJ2-1, with D possibly matching TRBD2 (5 bases). Germline-derived CDR1 and CDR2 are LNHDA and SQIVND (reference sequence). Trimming stripped 2 bases from V and 7 bases from J, with 12 bases between. This CDR3 spans 14 amino acids. Full variable domain (missing parts from reference TRBV19 and TRBJ2-1): DGGITQSPKYLFRKEGQNVTLSCEQNLNHDAMYWYRQDPGQGLRLIYYSQIVNDFQKGDIAEGYSVSREKKESFPLTVTSAQKNPTAFYLCASSIIGVLNEQFFGPGTRLTVL.

J is TRBJ1-5 and V is TRBV6-1; weak D call: TRBD1 (5 bases). Germline CDR1 MNHNS, CDR2 SASEGT. Trimming took 8 bases from V and 4 from J, leaving 18 bases between them. CDR3 length: 15 amino acids. In DNA, the CDR3 is TGTGCCAGCTCGGCCTTTGGGGGGAAAAATCAGCCCCAGCATTTT. It translates to CASSAFGGKNQPQHF.

This chain uses TRBV11-2 with TRBJ1-1; the match to TRBD1 covers 12 bases. This CDR3 has 16 residues. The germline CDR1 and CDR2 sequences are SGHAT and FQNNGV. V lost 5 bases to trimming and J lost 6 bases; unmatched junction nucleotides: 10. CDR3 DNA: TGTGCCAGCAGCCGTTTCTGGGACAGGGGGCCCGCTGAAGCTTTCTTT. Translated: CASSRFWDRGPAEAFF.

V and J are TRBV7-3 and TRBJ2-1; 7 bases fit TRBD1. The CDR3 totals 13 residues. The V gene end was trimmed by 5 bases and the J gene end by 8 bases; junction bases not matched to a gene: 6. Germline V lookup: CDR1 SGHTA, CDR2 FQGTGA. This CDR3 is CASSPEGADEQFF. The CDR3 region has the DNA TGTGCCAGCAGCCCAGAGGGGGCTGATGAGCAGTTCTTC. Using reference TRBV7-3 and TRBJ2-1 for the parts outside the CDR3, the full variable domain is GAGVSQTPSNKVTEKGKYVELRCDPISGHTALYWYRQSLGQGPEFLIYFQGTGAADDSGLPNDRFFAVRPEGSVSTLKIQRTERGDSAVYLCASSPEGADEQFFGPGTRLTVL.

This chain links TRBV6-1 with TRBJ1-1; no clear D. Germline CDR1 is MNHNS and CDR2 is SASEGT. The CDR3 extends over 12 amino acids. V shed 10 bases and J shed 7 bases, with 16 bases lying between them. The CDR3 reads CATSHGFGEAFF. CDR3 nucleotide sequence: TGTGCCACCTCGCACGGATTCGGTGAAGCTTTCTTT.